This record covers a single TCR beta chain. None of the donors, who were healthy HIV-negative adults, had recently had acute infections or vaccinations. TCRdb's table, derived via immunoSEQ multiplex PCR, lists solely in-frame clones and lacks some. Here the sample spans 450,000 to 500,000 clones, over 70% being singletons. This sample was taken from a study of shared clonotypes between healthy human individuals. The V and J ends lost 5 bases and 0 bases respectively, with 11 bases between them. CDR3 length: 15 residues. Germline V gene data show CDR1 as MDHEN and CDR2 as SYDVKM. Sequencing was carried out using PBMCs. The receptor's source is a woman between 40 and 50 years old in good health. Some clones in this sample may be carry-over from other donors' samples. The chain uses TRBV28 and TRBJ1-3; D gene ambiguous. The CDR3 spells CASSLDLSSGNTIYF. In DNA, the CDR3 is TGTGCCAGCAGTCTAGACCTAAGCTCTGGAAACACCATATATTTT.